This entry concerns a single TCR beta chain. Its antigen specificity is not known. There are no base qualities to consult, and no much larger clone falls within one base. The CDR3 goes from the cysteine to the phenylalanine over 16 residues. Kept here is only the CDR3 DNA, which spans 48 bases and is read in frame from base 1. The germline V gene sets CDR1 to SGHRS and CDR2 to YFSETQ. From V the trimming removes 4 bases and from J it removes 3 bases, while the gene matches leave 9 bases of the junction unaccounted for. This sample was included in a study of regulatory T cells in long-lasting Graves disease (dated by TCRdb to the early 2020s). Context from the whole study: Persistent Graves' disease was defined as persistently positive TSH receptor autoantibodies together with antithyroid drug treatment for over 5 years. This study used TCR sequencing and RNA sequencing of peripheral blood to compare persistent Graves' disease patients against newly diagnosed Graves' disease patients. The study was registered as a clinical trial and conducted in China. A total of some 35 samples underwent TCR sequencing, from roughly 13 patients with persistent Graves' disease and 20 or so patients with newly diagnosed Graves' disease. In the clinical cohort, patients with persistent Graves' disease had used antithyroid drugs for an average of approximately eleven years.

The sample's time point, from its label and the paper: persistent/refractory GD, antithyroid drugs over 5 years with positive TRAb. RNA was extracted from PBMCs in TRIzol for both TCR sequencing and RNA sequencing. Graves' disease was diagnosed according to American Thyroid Association guidelines. Recruitment of patients was carried out at an endocrinology department in Xi'an, China. Each patient gave approximately 9.7 milliliters of peripheral blood, collected in an EDTA anticoagulant tube. PBMCs were isolated by Ficoll Paque Plus density gradient separation without further T cell sorting. An Agilent 2100 Bioanalyzer and agarose gel were used to check RNA quality, while a NanoDrop 2000 measured RNA concentration. Summary of the overall study and its limitations: Sequencing and analysis were restricted to the TCR beta chain. More public clonotypes were shared among persistent patients (under 3,000) than among newly diagnosed patients (more than 950). Preferential use of TRBV28, TRBJ1-2 and TRBJ2-5 was observed in persistent disease, whereas TRBV20-1 and TRBJ2-1 were favored in newly diagnosed disease. The small sample size was acknowledged by the authors as a limitation that may reduce accuracy. Peripheral blood alone was examined, since thyroid tissue, which constituted the primary lesion, could not be accessed. Compared with newly diagnosed patients, persistent Graves' disease patients had lower TCR Shannon entropy and fewer highly expanded clones, which suggests clonal expansion.

The library came from multiplex PCR. Instrument used: Illumina HiSeq 4000. TCR beta libraries were built with iRepertoire HTBI primers and Arm-PCR amplification of CDR3 regions. Before sequencing, the PCR products underwent gel purification. The authors' pipeline ran thus. Gene usage analysis of CDR3 amino acid clonotypes used the 62 TRBV and about 15 TRBJ segments found across samples. Filtered high-quality paired reads were merged into contigs using COPE and FqMerger. Contigs were aligned with BLAST to IMGT TRBV, TRBD and TRBJ reference genes, and CDR3 was defined per IMGT. Highly expanded clones were defined as clonotypes with a frequency above 0.1%. Shannon entropy served as the measure of repertoire diversity, while the Gini coefficient captured V-J evenness. A clonotype was considered public if more than one individual shared it. The public sequencing data were trimmed at Q25 with fastp and processed into clonotypes with MiXCR by TCRdb, which kept only in-frame beta chains. Every entry covers one CDR3 protein and lists the most common genes and DNA from its rows. TCRdb, rather than the study authors, made the V and J calls. The sample table lists about 660,000 distinct CDR3 sequences, 25% to 35% of them with a count of one. Roughly 41% of the sample is taken by the ten largest.

The source is a female donor with Graves disease. The specimen comprised peripheral blood mononuclear cells (PBMCs), sampled when the disease was refractory, from a patient treated with antithyroid drugs. The chain is encoded by TRBV5-1 joined to TRBJ1-2; TRBD1 aligns with 10 central bases. The CDR3 is CASSREGQGEDYGYTF. The bases read TGCGCCAGCAGCCGCGAAGGACAGGGGGAAGACTATGGCTACACCTTC.